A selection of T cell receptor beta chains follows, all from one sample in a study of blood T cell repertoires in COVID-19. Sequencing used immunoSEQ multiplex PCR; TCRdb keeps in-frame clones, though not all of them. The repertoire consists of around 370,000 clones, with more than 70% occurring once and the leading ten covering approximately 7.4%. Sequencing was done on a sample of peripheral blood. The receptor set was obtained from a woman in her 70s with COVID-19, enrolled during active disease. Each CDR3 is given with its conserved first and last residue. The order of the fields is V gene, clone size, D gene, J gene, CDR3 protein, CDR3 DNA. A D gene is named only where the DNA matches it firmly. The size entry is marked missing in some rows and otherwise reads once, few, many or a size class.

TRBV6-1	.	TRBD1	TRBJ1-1	CASREGTVSEAFF	TGTGCCAGCAGGGAAGGGACAGTCTCTGAAGCTTTCTTT
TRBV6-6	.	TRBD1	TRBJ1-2	CASSEGQVGYGYTF	TGTGCCAGCAGCGAGGGACAGGTTGGCTATGGCTACACCTTC
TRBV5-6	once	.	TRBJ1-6	CASSLAMGVGSPLHF	TGTGCCAGCAGCTTGGCGATGGGAGTGGGCTCACCCCTCCACTTT
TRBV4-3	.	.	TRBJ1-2	CASSQGRGYGYTF	TGCGCCAGCAGCCAAGGTCGAGGCTATGGCTACACCTTC
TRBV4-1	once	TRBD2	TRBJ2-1	CASSQQVPVAGANNEQFF	TGCGCCAGCAGCCAACAAGTCCCAGTAGCGGGGGCAAACAATGAGCAGTTCTTC
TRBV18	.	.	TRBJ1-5	CASSLSSSNQPQHF	TGTGCCAGCTCACTTAGCAGTAGCAATCAGCCCCAGCATTTT
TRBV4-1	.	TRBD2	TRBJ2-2	CASSPSGGGGALGELFF	TGCGCCAGCAGCCCCTCGGGAGGCGGGGGGGCCCTCGGGGAGCTGTTTTTT
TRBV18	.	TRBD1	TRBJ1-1	CASSPLPTGDTEAFF	TGTGCCAGCTCACCCCTCCCGACAGGGGACACTGAAGCTTTCTTT
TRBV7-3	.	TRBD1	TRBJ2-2	CASSSNRGLGGELFF	TGTGCCAGCAGCTCAAACAGGGGGCTTGGCGGGGAGCTGTTTTTT
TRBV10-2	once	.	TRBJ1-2	CASSAALQGMGYTF	TGCGCCAGCAGTGCAGCTTTACAGGGAATGGGGTACACCTTC
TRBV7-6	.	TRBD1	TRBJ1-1	CASSLAGQGVGICTEAFF	TGTGCCAGCAGCTTAGCGGGACAGGGGGTCGGAATATGCACTGAAGCTTTCTTT
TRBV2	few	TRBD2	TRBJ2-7	CASSQPGLAVSEQYF	TGTGCCAGCAGCCAACCGGGACTAGCGGTTTCCGAGCAGTACTTC
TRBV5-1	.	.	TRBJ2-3	CASSLFSADTQYF	TGCGCCAGCAGCTTATTTTCAGCAGATACGCAGTATTTT
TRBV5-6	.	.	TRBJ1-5	CASSSTPMSNQPQHF	TGTGCCAGCAGCTCGACACCAATGAGCAATCAGCCCCAGCATTTT
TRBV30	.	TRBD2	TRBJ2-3	CAWNMGGIDTQYF	TGTGCCTGGAATATGGGGGGGATAGATACGCAGTATTTT
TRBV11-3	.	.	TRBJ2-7	CASSLGYRVSLSYEQYF	TGTGCCAGCAGCTTGGGGTACAGGGTATCACTTTCCTACGAGCAGTACTTC
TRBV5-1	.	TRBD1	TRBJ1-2	CASSFGTGGLYGYTF	TGCGCCAGCAGCTTCGGTACAGGGGGTTTGTATGGCTACACCTTC
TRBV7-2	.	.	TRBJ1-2	CASSLDSQGGGYTF	TGTGCCAGCAGCTTAGATAGTCAGGGCGGAGGCTACACCTTC
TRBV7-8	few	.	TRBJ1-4	CASSLARVREVYEKLFF	TGTGCCAGCAGCTTAGCAAGAGTTCGAGAAGTATATGAAAAACTGTTTTTT
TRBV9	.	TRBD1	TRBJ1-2	CASSVERTGGFYGYTF	TGTGCCAGCAGCGTAGAGAGGACAGGGGGCTTCTATGGCTACACCTTC
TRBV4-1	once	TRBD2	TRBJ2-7	CASSQGVSSGGTSYEQYF	TGCGCCAGCAGCCAAGGGGTGTCTAGCGGGGGGACCTCCTACGAGCAGTACTTC
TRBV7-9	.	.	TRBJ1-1	CASSPDKGMVTEAFF	TGTGCCAGCAGCCCCGACAAAGGCATGGTCACTGAAGCTTTCTTT
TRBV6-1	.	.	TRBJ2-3	CASSEPLTDTQYF	TGTGCCAGCAGTGAACCCCTCACAGATACGCAGTATTTT
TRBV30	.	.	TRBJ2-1	CAWSVGGANEQFF	TGTGCCTGGAGTGTGGGGGGGGCCAATGAGCAGTTCTTC
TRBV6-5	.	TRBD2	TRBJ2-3	CASVFGTTDTDTQYF	TGTGCCAGCGTCTTCGGGACTACCGACACAGATACGCAGTATTTT
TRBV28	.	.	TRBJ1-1	CASSSGGTGTEAFF	TGTGCCAGCAGTTCGGGGGGTACGGGCACTGAAGCTTTCTTT
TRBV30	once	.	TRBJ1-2	CAWSVLGLGGSGNYGYTF	TGTGCCTGGAGTGTACTTGGACTCGGGGGAAGCGGAAACTATGGCTACACCTTC
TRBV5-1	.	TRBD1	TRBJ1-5	CASSLGTGDQPQHF	TGCGCCAGCAGCCTCGGGACAGGGGATCAGCCCCAGCATTTT
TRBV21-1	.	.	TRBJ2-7	CASSGRTGSYEQYF	TGTGCCAGCAGCGGGCGGACAGGTTCATACGAGCAGTACTTC
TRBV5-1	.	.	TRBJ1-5	CASSLRTGSNQPQHF	TGCGCCAGCAGCTTACGGACGGGGAGCAATCAGCCCCAGCATTTT
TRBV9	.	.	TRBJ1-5	CASSVAGNSNQPQHF	TGTGCCAGCAGCGTAGCCGGGAATAGCAATCAGCCCCAGCATTTT
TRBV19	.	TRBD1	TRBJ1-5	CASSWTGGILSNQPQHF	TGTGCCAGTAGCTGGACAGGGGGAATACTTAGCAATCAGCCCCAGCATTTT
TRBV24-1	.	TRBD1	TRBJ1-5	CATSAGQGVQPQHF	TGTGCCACCAGTGCGGGACAGGGGGTCCAGCCCCAGCATTTT
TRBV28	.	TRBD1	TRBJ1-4	CASSRQGAGEKLFF	TGTGCCAGCAGTCGACAGGGGGCCGGTGAAAAACTGTTTTTT
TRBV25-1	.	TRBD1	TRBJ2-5	CASSVRGLETQYF	TGTGCCAGCAGTGTAAGGGGGCTGGAGACCCAGTACTTC
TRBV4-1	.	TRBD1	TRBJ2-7	CASSKPGQGFYEQYF	TGCGCCAGTAGCAAACCGGGACAGGGCTTCTACGAGCAGTACTTC
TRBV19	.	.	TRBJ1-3	CASTPYRDSGNTIYF	TGTGCCAGTACCCCCTACAGGGACTCTGGAAACACCATATATTTT
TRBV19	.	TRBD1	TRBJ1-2	CASSIGGQGGTTF	TGTGCCAGTAGTATAGGAGGACAGGGCGGGACTACCTTC
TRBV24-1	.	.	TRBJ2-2	CATGRGSGELFF	TGTGCCACCGGGAGGGGGAGCGGGGAGCTGTTTTTT
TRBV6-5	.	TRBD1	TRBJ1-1	CASSLGQEGTEAFF	TGTGCCAGCAGTTTGGGACAGGAGGGGACTGAAGCTTTCTTT
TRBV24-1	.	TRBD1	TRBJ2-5	CATSDPRTGGQETQYF	TGTGCCACCAGTGATCCCCGGACAGGGGGGCAAGAGACCCAGTACTTC
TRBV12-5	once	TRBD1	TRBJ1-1	CASGLGSGTGGTEAFF	TGTGCTAGTGGTTTGGGTTCCGGGACAGGCGGGACTGAAGCTTTCTTT
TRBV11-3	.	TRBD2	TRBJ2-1	CASTPGGSDDEQFF	TGTGCCAGCACCCCCGGGGGGAGCGACGATGAGCAGTTCTTC
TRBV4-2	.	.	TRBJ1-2	CASSQDSFGYSNYGYTF	TGTGCCAGCAGCCAGGACAGTTTCGGGTACTCCAACTATGGCTACACCTTC
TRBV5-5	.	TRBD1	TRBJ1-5	CASSWTGSDNQPQHF	TGTGCCAGCAGCTGGACAGGGAGTGACAATCAGCCCCAGCATTTT